Listed below are T cell receptor beta chains from one sample, sequenced in a study of identical twins. In TCRdb, the 5' RACE reads were re-called with MiXCR into one record per CDR3 protein. This sample carries approximately 890,000 distinct CDR3 sequences, approximately 13% of them seen once, and the ten largest clones take 1.5% to 2%. The sample was also reused in another study, on yellow fever vaccine responses in identical twins.

The sequencing input was PBMCs. These TCRs come from a woman younger than 30 in good health. Each CDR3 is given with its conserved first and last residue. A D gene is named only where the DNA matches it firmly. The size entry is marked missing in some rows and otherwise reads once, few, many or a size class.

j_gene,d_gene,v_gene,abundance,CDR3aa,CDR3nt
TRBJ2-1,-,TRBV21-1,many,CASRGDGSGRAYNEQFF,TGTGCCAGCAGGGGGGACGGTAGCGGGAGGGCCTACAATGAGCAGTTCTTC
TRBJ1-2,-,TRBV12-3/TRBV12-4,many,CASSWAEGHYGYTF,TGTGCCAGCAGTTGGGCAGAAGGGCACTATGGCTACACCTTC
TRBJ2-7,TRBD1,TRBV2,-,CASSKSGTVYEQYF,TGTGCCAGCAGTAAATCCGGGACAGTCTACGAGCAGTACTTC
TRBJ2-5,TRBD2,TRBV7-8,-,CASEVSGSLLETQYF,TGTGCCAGCGAGGTTAGCGGGAGCCTCCTTGAGACCCAGTACTTC
TRBJ1-6,-,TRBV6-5,many,CASSYGGSPLHF,TGTGCCAGCAGTTACGGGGGTTCACCCCTCCACTTT
TRBJ2-3,-,TRBV6-5,few,CASSYSVGTADTQYF,TGTGCCAGCAGTTACTCAGTCGGGACGGCAGATACGCAGTATTTT
TRBJ2-5,-,TRBV7-2,-,CASSLAGQQIKETQCF,TGTGCCAGCAGCCTTGCTGGGCAACAAATCAAAGAGACCCAGTGCTTC
TRBJ2-5,-,TRBV12-3/TRBV12-4,few,CASSLWAQERETQYF,TGTGCCAGCAGTTTATGGGCCCAGGAGAGGGAGACCCAGTACTTC
TRBJ1-1,-,TRBV20-1,few,CSAMTLRGTEAFF,TGCAGTGCTATGACCCTAAGGGGGACTGAAGCTTTCTTT
TRBJ2-3,-,TRBV7-9,-,CASSLVRGGNGVDTQYF,TGTGCCAGCAGCCTCGTACGTGGCGGGAATGGAGTAGATACGCAGTATTTT
TRBJ2-4,TRBD2,TRBV20-1,few,CSAQRLAGNIQYF,TGCAGTGCCCAAAGACTAGCGGGAAACATTCAGTACTTC
TRBJ1-5,-,TRBV28,-,CASSPPGQSNQPQHF,TGTGCCAGCAGTCCCCCCGGGCAATCCAATCAGCCCCAGCATTTT
TRBJ1-1,TRBD1,TRBV2,-,CASQGTGGANTEAFF,TGTGCCAGCCAGGGGACAGGAGGGGCGAACACTGAAGCTTTCTTT
TRBJ2-3,TRBD2,TRBV5-1,-,CASSLVLAGAKDTQYF,TGCGCCAGCAGCTTGGTGTTAGCGGGAGCTAAAGATACGCAGTATTTT
TRBJ2-1,TRBD1,TRBV14,few,CASSQARTGVLGEQFF,TGTGCCAGCAGCCAAGCTCGGACAGGGGTGTTGGGTGAGCAGTTCTTC
TRBJ2-3,-,TRBV7-2,few,CASSHSRDTQYF,TGTGCCAGCAGCCACTCTCGGGATACGCAGTATTTT
TRBJ2-1,-,TRBV13,-,CASSLGGQIKFF,TGTGCCAGCAGCTTAGGAGGACAGATTAAGTTCTTC
TRBJ2-1,TRBD1,TRBV3-1,-,CASSQTPGQGKGEQFF,TGTGCCAGCAGCCAAACCCCGGGACAGGGAAAAGGTGAGCAGTTCTTC
TRBJ2-1,-,TRBV27,-,CASSLLSGGNEQFF,TGTGCCAGCAGTTTATTGAGTGGTGGCAATGAGCAGTTCTTC
TRBJ2-2,TRBD2,TRBV3-1,many,CASSQFGGRGNTGELFF,TGTGCCAGCAGCCAATTCGGCGGGAGAGGGAACACCGGGGAGCTGTTTTTT
TRBJ2-3,-,TRBV7-9,-,CASSPKAGSTDTQYF,TGTGCCAGCAGCCCAAAGGCAGGGTCGACAGATACGCAGTATTTT
TRBJ1-1,-,TRBV6-1,few,CASQTKVGTEAFF,TGTGCCAGTCAGACGAAAGTTGGCACTGAAGCTTTCTTT
TRBJ2-4,-,TRBV2,-,CASSEWQIQYF,TGTGCCAGCAGTGAATGGCAGATTCAGTACTTC
TRBJ1-1,-,TRBV11-2,few,CASSLEWGQAFF,TGTGCCAGCAGCTTAGAATGGGGACAAGCTTTCTTT
TRBJ1-4,TRBD1,TRBV20-1,few,CSARDRGGTVNEKLFF,TGCAGTGCTAGAGATCGGGGGGGGACAGTTAATGAAAAACTGTTTTTT
TRBJ2-2,TRBD1,TRBV20-1,few,CSARGQANTGELFF,TGCAGTGCTAGGGGACAGGCGAACACCGGGGAGCTGTTTTTT
TRBJ2-1,TRBD2,TRBV3-1,-,CASSQLAGPLGEQFF,TGTGCCAGCAGCCAACTAGCGGGGCCCCTGGGTGAGCAGTTCTTC